Shown below are 21 T cell receptor beta chains from a single sample sequenced in a study of vaccination and CD4 T cells after COVID-19. Researchers used the Oncomine TCR Beta short-read assay to sequence DNA from cultured CD4+ T cells. TCRdb re-called the PCR reads with MiXCR, one entry per CDR3 protein. The sample shows about 7,800 distinct CDR3 sequences, roughly 40% of them seen only once. Regarding treatment: roughly 11-day PBMC culture with coronavirus spike peptide pools or control peptides (ViraFEST assay). Harvesting of the unexposed donor's CD4+ T cells predated the COVID-19 pandemic (2011-2018). Their antigen targets remain unknown. Specimen: CD4+ T cells from blood, cultured in vitro. The receptors stem from a human donor in good health.

The chain recombines TRBV29-1 with TRBJ2-3, with TRBD1 matching over 8 bases. Germline V gene data show CDR1 as SQVTM and CDR2 as ANQGSEA. The V gene end was trimmed by 3 bases and the J gene end by 3 bases; junction bases not matched to a gene: 5. The CDR3 length is 14 residues. The chain's CDR3 is CSVDGRGRTDTQYF. CDR3 bases: TGCAGCGTTGACGGCAGGGGGCGGACAGATACGCAGTATTTT.

Note on this clonotype: An end of the junction does not agree with germline; a read error may underlie this. This sequence joins TRBV5-3 and TRBJ2-5, with D unclear. TRBV5-3 belongs to the ORF category, with a function that is uncertain. The CDR3 runs 15 residues. The CDR3 is CASSSRNVGRETQYF. CDR3 nucleotides: TGTGCCAGCAGCTCGCGGAATGTGGGCCGGGAGACCCAGTACTTC.

By sample fraction, this clonotype is medium-sized. The chain has TRBV20-1 and TRBJ1-2, with 7 positions matching TRBD1. Germline values: CDR1 DFQATT, CDR2 SNEGSKA (reference sequence). CDR3 length: 12 residues. J gave up 6 bases and V 4 bases, and 5 bases lay outside the gene matches. For the CDR3, the DNA is TGCAGTGCTATACAGGGGCTTGATGGCTACACCTTC. This translates into CSAIQGLDGYTF.

The chain carries TRBV24-1 and TRBJ2-1; tentatively, D is TRBD2 (6 bases). The CDR3 loop spans 16 amino acids. V lost 4 bases, J lost 4 bases, and 16 bases lay in between. Per the germline V gene, CDR1 is KGHDR and CDR2 is SFDVKD. CDR3 sequence (DNA): TGTGCCACCAGTGACACCGGGACTCGCAAATACAATGAGCAGTTCTTC. As protein: CATSDTGTRKYNEQFF.

The J gene is TRBJ2-7, the V gene TRBV6-5, with a possible D match to TRBD2 (5 bases). This CDR3 is built from 14 residues. Germline loops: CDR1 MNHEY, CDR2 SVGAGI. Trimming stripped 2 bases from V and 5 bases from J, with 13 bases between. CDR3 residues: CASSYASFGDEQYF. For the CDR3, the DNA is TGTGCCAGCAGTTACGCCTCTTTCGGGGACGAGCAGTACTTC.

This clonotype was recorded a few times. The V gene is TRBV2, the J gene TRBJ2-3; D is undetermined. Trimming left V 6 bases short and J 5 bases short, with 15 bases between. CDR1 and CDR2 (germline): SNHLY, FYNNEI. The CDR3 loop spans 14 amino acids. The CDR3 DNA is TGTGCCAGCAGGGCCAACGGTGTCAAAGATACGCAGTATTTT. Protein product: CASRANGVKDTQYF.

This clonotype was seen only a few times. The V and J genes are TRBV2 and TRBJ2-7, with D unclear. Germline V gene data show CDR1 as SNHLY and CDR2 as FYNNEI. Trimming removed 4 bases at V and 1 base at J, with 11 bases between. The CDR3 loop spans 14 amino acids. Here the CDR3 reads CASSAQDGSYEQYF. The DNA of the CDR3 is TGTGCCAGCAGTGCTCAGGACGGATCCTACGAGCAGTACTTC.

There are a few counts of this clonotype. The chain has TRBV19 and TRBJ2-5, with TRBD2 identical over 9 bases. The junction had 8 bases not matched to a gene; V was cut back by 4 bases and J by 5 bases. The CDR3 contains 15 residues. Germline assignment: CDR1 LNHDA and CDR2 SQIVND (reference sequence). DNA of the CDR3: TGTGCCAGTAGTACTAGCGGGGAGCCAATGGAGACCCAGTACTTC. Translating gives CASSTSGEPMETQYF. Drawing the rest from reference TRBV19 and TRBJ2-5, the complete variable domain is DGGITQSPKYLFRKEGQNVTLSCEQNLNHDAMYWYRQDPGQGLRLIYYSQIVNDFQKGDIAEGYSVSREKKESFPLTVTSAQKNPTAFYLCASSTSGEPMETQYFGPGTRLLVL.

The CDR3 region has the DNA TGTGCCATCGGGGGGACAACGAACACCGGGGAGCTGTTTTTT. The encoded protein is CAIGGTTNTGELFF. The V call is TRBV10-3, the J call TRBJ2-2; D tentatively reads TRBD1 or TRBD2 (6 bases each). The V end was cut by 8 bases, the J end by 0 bases, with 10 bases between. Germline values: CDR1 ENHRY, CDR2 SYGVKD. The CDR3 length is 14 residues.

This chain connects TRBV5-4 to TRBJ2-7, with unresolved D. This CDR3 has 14 residues. Trimming removed 3 bases at V and 1 base at J, with 11 bases between. Germline assignment: CDR1 SGHNT and CDR2 YYREEE (reference sequence). CDR3 amino acids: CASSSGLGSYEQYF. The CDR3 DNA is TGTGCCAGCAGCTCGGGTCTTGGATCCTACGAGCAGTACTTC.

V is TRBV20-1 and J is TRBJ2-5, with no clear D. The CDR3 contains 12 residues. Germline lookup yields CDR1 DFQATT and CDR2 SNEGSKA (reference sequence). Trimming pared 2 bases from V and 5 bases from J, leaving 9 bases between. This CDR3 reads CSARSSGETQYF. CDR3 DNA sequence: TGCAGTGCTAGAAGCAGTGGCGAGACCCAGTACTTC.

The CDR3 DNA reads TGTGCCAGCAGCCCCCGGGGGAGGGGCGATAGGGCAGATACGCAGTATTTT. Its translation is CASSPRGRGDRADTQYF. The rearrangement joins TRBV14 to TRBJ2-3; 7 bases align to TRBD2. Trimming took 4 bases from V and 4 from J; bases not matched to a gene: 14. Germline CDR1 and CDR2: SGHDN and FVKESK. This CDR3 contains 17 residues. Based on the CDR3 plus reference TRBV14 and TRBJ2-3, the full variable domain is EAGVTQFPSHSVIEKGQTVTLRCDPISGHDNLYWYRRVMGKEIKFLLHFVKESKQDESGMPNNRFLAERTGGTYSTLKVQPAELEDSGVYFCASSPRGRGDRADTQYFGPGTRLTVL.

The DNA for the CDR3 is TGTGCCAGCAGTCGGGGCCACGAGCAGTACTTC. Amino acid sequence: CASSRGHEQYF. The chain joins TRBV28 to TRBJ2-7; D may correspond to TRBD1 or TRBD2 (5 bases each). Looked up from germline, CDR1 is MDHEN and CDR2 is SYDVKM. Trimming cost V 5 bases and J 5 bases, with 7 bases left between them. This CDR3 spans 11 amino acids.

This rearrangement joins TRBV7-9 to TRBJ2-7, with 8 bases identical to TRBD2. There are 13 residues in the CDR3. V dropped 5 bases and J dropped 3; count of bases not matched to a gene: 3. Germline V lookup: CDR1 SEHNR, CDR2 FQNEAQ (reference sequence). CDR3 nucleotides: TGTGCCAGCAGCCGAGCGGGAGACTACGAGCAGTACTTC. It translates to CASSRAGDYEQYF. Together with reference TRBV7-9 and TRBJ2-7, the CDR3 gives the full variable domain: DTGVSQNPRHKITKRGQNVTFRCDPISEHNRLYWYRQTLGQGPEFLTYFQNEAQLEKSRLLSDRFSAERPKGSFSTLEIQRTEQGDSAMYLCASSRAGDYEQYFGPGTRLTVT.

In the case of this clonotype: An end of the junction does not agree with germline; a read error may underlie this. The chain is built from TRBV7-9 and TRBJ2-7, with a tentative D call TRBD1 (7 bases). This CDR3 comprises 16 residues. The germline CDR1 and CDR2 sequences are SEHNR and FQNEAQ (reference sequence). The CDR3 region is CASSPGGRVLTYEQYF. The CDR3 DNA follows: TGCGCCAGCAGCCCAGGGGGGAGAGTGCTCACCTACGAGCAGTACTTC.

This clonotype came up a few times. The chain employs TRBV2 and TRBJ1-2; TRBD1 matches 8 bases. Germline lookup yields CDR1 SNHLY and CDR2 FYNNEI. The ends lost 1 base at V and 8 bases at J; junction bases unmatched: 6. The CDR3 totals 14 residues. As DNA, the CDR3 is TGTGCCAGCAGTGAAGAGCTTGGGACAGGAGGCTACACCTTC. Translation: CASSEELGTGGYTF.

V usage is TRBV7-9 and J usage is TRBJ1-4; D gene uncertain. The germline V gene encodes CDR1 SEHNR and CDR2 FQNEAQ (reference sequence). The V end was cut by 0 bases, the J end by 6 bases, with 8 bases between. The CDR3 consists of 14 residues. In DNA form, the CDR3 reads TGTGCCAGCAGCTTAGCTTCCGGGTATGAAAAACTGTTTTTT. As protein: CASSLASGYEKLFF.

The genes are TRBV12-3 or TRBV12-4 and TRBJ2-1, with unresolved D. V gave up 7 bases and J gave up 7 bases, with 11 bases separating them. The length of the CDR3 is 12 residues. The CDR3 DNA follows: TGTGCCAGCAACGGCATAGGGAATGAGCAGTTCTTC. Protein product: CASNGIGNEQFF.

This clonotype is medium-sized (0.01 to 0.1%) within its sample. The V gene is TRBV24-1, the J gene TRBJ2-3; 9 nucleotides agree with TRBD2. The V gene end was trimmed by 4 bases and the J gene end by 2 bases; junction bases not matched to a gene: 12. CDR1 and CDR2 from the germline V gene are KGHDR and SFDVKD. This CDR3 region has 18 residues. DNA for the CDR3: TGTGCCACCAGTGACTCCTCCTGGGTAGCGGGAGACACAGATACGCAGTATTTT. This encodes CATSDSSWVAGDTDTQYF.

The chain uses TRBV5-1 and TRBJ2-5, with D uncertain. The CDR3 extends over 15 amino acids. The V gene's germline CDR1 is SGHRS and CDR2 YFSETQ. V lost 0 bases, J lost 1 base, and 10 bases lay in between. CDR3 protein: CASSLDSHSQETQYF. The DNA of the CDR3 is TGCGCCAGCAGCTTGGACAGCCATTCCCAAGAGACCCAGTACTTC. Full variable domain (remainder filled in from reference TRBV5-1 and TRBJ2-5): KAGVTQTPRYLIKTRGQQVTLSCSPISGHRSVSWYQQTPGQGLQFLFEYFSETQRNKGNFPGRFSGRQFSNSRSEMNVSTLELGDSALYLCASSLDSHSQETQYFGPGTRLLVL.

This clonotype was picked up a small number of times. The chain combines TRBV6-1 with TRBJ2-2; the D gene is possibly TRBD2 (5 bases). V lost 11 bases and J lost 0, with 7 bases in between. Germline-derived CDR1 and CDR2 are MNHNS and SASEGT. This CDR3 comprises 12 residues. The CDR3 region is CALEANTGELFF. CDR3 in DNA: TGTGCCTTGGAGGCGAACACCGGGGAGCTGTTTTTT.